This record covers a single T cell receptor beta chain. This clone was seen a handful of times. This clone's antigen is unknown. Base qualities are not provided; no much larger clone lies one nucleotide away. This sample is drawn from a study of personalized T cell therapy for brain tumors (dated by TCRdb to about 2021). With regard to the full study: Identification of tumor-restricted peptides relied on a proteogenomic approach that merged mass spectrometry-based proteomic data with sequencing of the tumor's DNA/RNA.

As input for TCR beta CDR3 sequencing, RNA from the peptide-stimulated T cells was extracted using an RNeasy Mini Kit. TCR Vbeta CDR3 sequencing was performed with the immunoSEQ platform at survey-level resolution. In the original analysis: The sequence results were analyzed and compiled using immunoSEQ ANALYZER v3.0. The source is immuneACCESS, and TCRdb retained only in-frame sequences with V and J called. Part of the clones is not carried over; for the studies checked, unresolved V genes explain less than half of this, and the remainder is unexplained. Clone size and V and J calls were adopted from that table, with D and trimming inferred from the DNA. For this sample the table gives about 1,800 clones, of which around 21% were detected only once. The ten top clones hold around two fifths of the sample. Ficoll density gradient centrifugation was used to isolate PBMCs, and IL-4 and GM-CSF were used to differentiate adherent monocytes into dendritic cells. Irradiated peptide-loaded DCs were co-cultured with non-adherent cells at a 1:10 ratio, with fresh peptide-loaded DCs used to restimulate the proliferating cells on day 7. IL-6, IL-7, IL-12 and IL-15 were used as culture cytokines for the first stimulation, IL-7 plus IL-2 for the second, and IL-2 alone for the third. Cryopreservation was applied to the expanded cells used for TCR sequencing.

Sequencing was carried out using a T cell product expanded with peptides in culture. This clonotype was sampled from a human donor with medulloblastoma.

Read as DNA, the sequence is TGTGCCAGTAGTATAACCCCCGGGGCCACCGGGGAGCTGTTTTTT. It codes for CASSITPGATGELFF. Recombination joined TRBV19 with TRBJ2-2, with the D gene tentatively TRBD1 or TRBD2, based on 5 matching bases in each. For CDR1 and CDR2, the germline V gene (reference sequence) lists LNHDA and SQIVND. V was cut back by 2 bases and J by 4 bases, leaving a gap of 11 bases between them. Including cysteine and phenylalanine, the CDR3 has 15 amino acids. The kept DNA is CDR3 alone, 45 bases in frame from the first base.